This TCR beta chain was sequenced in a study of blood T cell repertoires in COVID-19 (dated by TCRdb to 2019 to 2021). For the study in its entirety: Samples covering the acute and convalescent phases of COVID-19 were provided by collaborators in the United States, Italy and Spain. The prospective study material was composed of cDNA or gDNA derived from T cells, B-cell-depleted T cells, or PBMCs. The dataset comprised deeply sampled blood TCRbeta repertoires from subjects exposed to, actively infected with, or recovered from COVID-19. The repertoires were made available in a free public database intended to serve as a resource for research on the immune response to SARS-CoV-2. Samples came from the ongoing ImmuneRACE study (first 160 participants) plus 1,254 subjects from 6 global collaborators. Sample metadata almost always included a de-identified subject ID, COVID-19 status, age in years and sex. Where available, HLA class I and class II types were taken from metadata supplied by the sample provider and were not determined by assay-based typing. Summary of the overall study and its limitations: The amount of clinical and demographic metadata varied by source and participant and was provided uncurated.

TCRbeta CDR3 regions were amplified from genomic DNA by means of the immunoSEQ Assay, a bias-controlled multiplex PCR. On the study's bioinformatics: The number of nucleated cells in each sample was estimated by amplification of reference gene primers within the assay. To quantify the absolute abundance of each unique TCRbeta CDR3 rearrangement, sequence reads were collapsed and filtered. Productive Simpson clonality was computed per sample as the square root of Simpson's diversity index over productive rearrangements. TCRdb retrieved this table from immuneACCESS and kept in-frame rearrangements only. Not all clones are present; in checked studies, unresolved V genes account for under half, and no reason is known for the remainder. D and trimming were read from the DNA, whereas the V and J calls and clone size are those reported in that table. This sample is represented by over 200,000 clones; approximately 89% of them were singletons. 2.5% of the sample is in the top ten clones.

Including cysteine and phenylalanine, the CDR3 has 13 amino acids. Left in the record is the CDR3 DNA by itself, 39 bases read in frame from the first base. Deletion took 4 bases off V and 5 bases off J, with a span of 11 bases between the germline ends. Per the germline V gene (reference sequence), MNHNY is the CDR1 and SVGAGI is the CDR2. Enrolling through a virtual design, the prospective study's participants ranged in age from roughly 18 to 90 years and lived across 20 to 30 United States geographic areas. Cohort assignment in the prospective study relied on participant-reported clinical history from a screening survey and a study questionnaire. In the prospective study, whole blood, serum and a nasopharyngeal or oropharyngeal swab were collected from each participant by mobile phlebotomists. Over a roughly 2-month period, participants in the prospective study had the option of providing additional blood draws and questionnaires. Prospective study blood samples were shipped either frozen or at room temperature before DNA extraction.

As regards this clone: Its antigen is not yet known. Per-base qualities were not stored, and no clone one base away is much larger.

The V and J segments used are TRBV6-6 and TRBJ2-5, with the D segment identity uncertain. The sequencing input was PBMCs or T cells enriched from blood (not recorded which). This sequence originates from a woman aged 40 to 50 with acute COVID-19. The CDR3 has the sequence CASSFTVRETQYF. The DNA reads as follows: TGTGCCAGCAGTTTCACAGTCCGCGAGACCCAGTACTTC.